The rows below give T cell receptor beta chains drawn from one sample of a study of cytomegalovirus exposure and HLA in healthy donors. The table came from immunoSEQ multiplex PCR; TCRdb's copy has only in-frame clones and leaves some out. The data contain 130,000 to 150,000 clones, about three quarters of them singletons. The sequenced sample consisted of PBMCs. The source of these receptors is a man aged 40-49 years in good health and CMV-seropositive. Each CDR3 is given with its conserved first and last residue. The D gene is left open where the match is weak. Size tells how often a clone was seen (once, few, many) or the class of an expanded clone, and some rows leave it out.

V gene	J gene	D gene	clone size	CDR3 protein	CDR3 DNA
TRBV6-1	TRBJ2-7	TRBD2	.	CASSGRTSGPYEQYF	TGTGCCAGCAGTGGGCGGACTAGCGGTCCCTACGAGCAGTACTTC
TRBV4-2	TRBJ2-1	TRBD2	.	CASSQASGRYNEQFF	TGTGCCAGCAGCCAAGCTAGCGGGAGATACAATGAGCAGTTCTTC
TRBV5-5	TRBJ2-7	.	.	CASSLAPGGRSYEQYF	TGTGCCAGCAGCTTGGCTCCGGGGGGCCGCTCCTACGAGCAGTACTTC
TRBV7-9	TRBJ2-2	TRBD1	.	CASSLDRGAGELFF	TGTGCCAGCAGCTTAGACAGGGGTGCCGGGGAGCTGTTTTTT
TRBV7-7	TRBJ2-7	TRBD1	.	CASSLKGTGTYEQYF	TGTGCCAGCAGCTTAAAAGGGACAGGTACCTACGAGCAGTACTTC
TRBV9	TRBJ2-1	TRBD2	.	CASSVAGGAGEQFF	TGTGCCAGCAGCGTAGCGGGAGGGGCGGGTGAGCAGTTCTTC
TRBV7-8	TRBJ2-5	TRBD1	.	CASSLRTGLETQYF	TGTGCCAGCAGCTTACGGACAGGGTTGGAGACCCAGTACTTC
TRBV5-1	TRBJ2-7	TRBD1	.	CASSSGTGTYEQYF	TGCGCCAGCAGCTCGGGGACAGGTACCTACGAGCAGTACTTC
TRBV9	TRBJ1-2	.	.	CASSLSRGPNYGYTF	TGTGCCAGCAGCCTCTCCAGGGGACCCAACTATGGCTACACCTTC
TRBV7-9	TRBJ2-5	TRBD2	.	CASSLLAGGSETQYF	TGTGCCAGCAGCTTGCTAGCGGGAGGGTCGGAGACCCAGTACTTC
TRBV6-6	TRBJ1-1	.	once	CASSRRQAEAFF	TGTGCCAGCAGTCGCAGACAGGCTGAAGCTTTCTTT
TRBV18	TRBJ2-2	.	.	CASSPSANTGELFF	TGTGCCAGCTCACCAAGCGCTAACACCGGGGAGCTGTTTTTT
TRBV7-9	TRBJ2-1	.	.	CASSSVGGLAFF	TGTGCCAGCAGCTCCGTGGGGGGATTAGCGTTCTTC
TRBV6-1	TRBJ1-1	.	.	CASSERGMEGGRNTEAFF	TGTGCCAGCAGTGAAAGGGGAATGGAGGGAGGTCGGAATACTGAAGCTTTCTTT
TRBV6-5	TRBJ2-7	.	.	CASHSRDSAYEQYF	TGTGCCAGTCATTCCCGGGACTCCGCCTACGAGCAGTACTTC